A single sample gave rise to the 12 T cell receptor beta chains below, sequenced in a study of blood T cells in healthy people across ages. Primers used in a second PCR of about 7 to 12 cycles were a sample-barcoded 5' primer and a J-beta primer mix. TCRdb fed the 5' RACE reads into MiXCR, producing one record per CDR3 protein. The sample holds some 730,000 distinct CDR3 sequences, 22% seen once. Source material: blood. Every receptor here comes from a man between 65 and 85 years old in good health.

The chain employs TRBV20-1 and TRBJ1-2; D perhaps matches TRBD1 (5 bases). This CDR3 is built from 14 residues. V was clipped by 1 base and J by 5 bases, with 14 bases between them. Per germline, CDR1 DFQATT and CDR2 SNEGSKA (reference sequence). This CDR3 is CSARVTQAHYGYTF. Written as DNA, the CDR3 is TGCAGTGCTAGAGTAACACAGGCCCATTATGGCTACACCTTC.

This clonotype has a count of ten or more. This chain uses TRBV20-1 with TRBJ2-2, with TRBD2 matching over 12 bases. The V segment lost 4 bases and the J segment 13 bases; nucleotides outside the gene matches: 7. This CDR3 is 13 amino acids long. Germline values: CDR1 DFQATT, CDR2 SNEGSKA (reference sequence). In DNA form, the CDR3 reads TGCAGTGCTACCCGACTAGCGGGAGATGGGCTGTTTTTT. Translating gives CSATRLAGDGLFF.

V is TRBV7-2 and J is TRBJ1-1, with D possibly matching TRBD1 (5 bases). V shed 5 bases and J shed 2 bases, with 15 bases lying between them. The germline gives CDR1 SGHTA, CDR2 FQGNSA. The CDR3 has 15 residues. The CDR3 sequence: CASSPGTAINTEAFF. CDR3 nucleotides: TGTGCCAGCAGCCCCGGGACTGCCATAAACACTGAAGCTTTCTTT. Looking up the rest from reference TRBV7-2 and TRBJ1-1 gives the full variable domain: GAGVSQSPSNKVTEKGKDVELRCDPISGHTALYWYRQSLGQGLEFLIYFQGNSAPDKSGLPSDRFSAERTGGSVSTLTIQRTQQEDSAVYLCASSPGTAINTEAFFGQGTRLTVV.

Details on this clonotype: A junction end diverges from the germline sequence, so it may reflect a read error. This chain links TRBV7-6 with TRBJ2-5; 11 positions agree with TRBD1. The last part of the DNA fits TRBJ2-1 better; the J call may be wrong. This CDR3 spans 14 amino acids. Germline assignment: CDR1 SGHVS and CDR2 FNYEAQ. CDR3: CASRRDRGGNGQFF. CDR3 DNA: TGTGCCAGTCGCCGGGACAGGGGGGGAAATGGGCAGTTCTTC.

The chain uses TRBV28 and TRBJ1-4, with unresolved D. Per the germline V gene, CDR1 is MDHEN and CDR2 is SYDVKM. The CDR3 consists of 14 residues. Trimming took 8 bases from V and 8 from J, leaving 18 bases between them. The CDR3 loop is CASGQQSFQEKLFF. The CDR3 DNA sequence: TGTGCCAGCGGGCAACAGAGCTTCCAGGAAAAACTGTTTTTT.

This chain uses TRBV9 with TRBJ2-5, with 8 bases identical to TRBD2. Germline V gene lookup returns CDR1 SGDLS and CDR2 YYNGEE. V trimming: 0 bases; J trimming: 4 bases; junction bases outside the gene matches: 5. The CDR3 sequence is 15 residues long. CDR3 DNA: TGTGCCAGCAGCGTAGGTGCCCTAGCGGGAGAGACCCAGTACTTC. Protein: CASSVGALAGETQYF.

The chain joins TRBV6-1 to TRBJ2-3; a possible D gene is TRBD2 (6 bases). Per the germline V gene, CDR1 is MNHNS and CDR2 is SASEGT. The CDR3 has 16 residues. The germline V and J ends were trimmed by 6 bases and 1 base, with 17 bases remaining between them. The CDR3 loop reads CASRHPGLSRTDTQYF. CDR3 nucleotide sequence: TGTGCCAGCAGACACCCGGGACTTTCGCGCACAGATACGCAGTATTTT.

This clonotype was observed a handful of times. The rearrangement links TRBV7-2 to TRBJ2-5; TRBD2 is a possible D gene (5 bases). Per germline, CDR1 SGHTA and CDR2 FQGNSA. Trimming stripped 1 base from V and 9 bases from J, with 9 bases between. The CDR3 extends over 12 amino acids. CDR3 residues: CASSLVRGPQYF. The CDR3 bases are TGTGCCAGCAGCTTAGTTAGAGGGCCCCAGTACTTC.

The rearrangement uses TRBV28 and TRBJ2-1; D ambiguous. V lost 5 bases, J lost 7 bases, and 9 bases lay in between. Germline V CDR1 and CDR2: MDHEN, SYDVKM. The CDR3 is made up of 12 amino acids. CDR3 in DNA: TGTGCCAGCAGTGTGGCTGTTAATGAGCAGTTCTTC. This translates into CASSVAVNEQFF.

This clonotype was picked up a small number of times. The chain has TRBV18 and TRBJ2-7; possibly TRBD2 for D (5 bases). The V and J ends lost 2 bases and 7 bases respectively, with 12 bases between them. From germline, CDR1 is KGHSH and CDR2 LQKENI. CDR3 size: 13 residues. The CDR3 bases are TGTGCCAGCTCACCATCGCTAGCTGGGGAGCAGTACGTC. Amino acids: CASSPSLAGEQYV.

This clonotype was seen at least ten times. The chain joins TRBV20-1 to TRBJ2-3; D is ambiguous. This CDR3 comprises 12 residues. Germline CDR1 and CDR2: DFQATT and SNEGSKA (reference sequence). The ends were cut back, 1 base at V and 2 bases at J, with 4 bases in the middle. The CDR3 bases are TGCAGTGCTAGAGGAAACACAGATACGCAGTATTTT. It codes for CSARGNTDTQYF.

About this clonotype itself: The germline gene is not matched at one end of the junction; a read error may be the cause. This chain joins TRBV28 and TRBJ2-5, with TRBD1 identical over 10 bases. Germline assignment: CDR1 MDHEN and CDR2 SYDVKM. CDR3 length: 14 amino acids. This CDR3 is CASSTGTGVETQYF. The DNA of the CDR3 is TGTGCTAGCAGTACCGGGACAGGGGTAGAGACCCAGTACTTC.